The 13 T cell receptor beta chains in this list originate from one sample, sequenced in a study of control samples from healthy donors and cancer patients. Assay used: immunoSEQ multiplex PCR; TCRdb lists only in-frame clones, some missing. The repertoire holds tens of thousands of clones, with more than 70% as singletons. Source material: PBMCs. Receptor source: a woman aged 60 to 75 with lung cancer.

This chain uses TRBV27 with TRBJ1-1; D not certain. Trimming stripped 5 bases from V and 6 bases from J, with 13 bases between. The CDR3 covers 13 residues. Germline-derived CDR1 and CDR2 are MNHEY and SMNVEV (reference sequence). The chain's CDR3 is CASSPNASPEAFF. CDR3 DNA: TGTGCCAGCAGTCCTAACGCTAGCCCTGAAGCTTTCTTT.

Concerning this clone itself: At one of its ends the junction is not consistent with the germline gene, which may arise from a read error. V and J are TRBV28 and TRBJ1-5; 7 bases map to TRBD1. CDR3 length: 11 residues. CDR1 and CDR2 (germline): MDHEN, SYDVKM. CDR3 nucleotide sequence: TGTGCCAGCAGTTTACGGACCGGGACAGATTTT. Its protein product is CASSLRTGTDF.

The J gene is TRBJ2-5, the V gene TRBV15; no firm D call. Per the germline V gene, CDR1 is LNHNV and CDR2 is YYDKDF (reference sequence). This CDR3 spans 15 amino acids. V was cut by 3 bases and J by 2 bases, with 13 bases left in between. The CDR3 DNA reads as TGTGCCACCAGCAGGCACCGAGTGGAACAAGAGACCCAGTACTTC. Translating gives CATSRHRVEQETQYF.

This chain joins TRBV28 and TRBJ2-6, with 10 positions matching TRBD1. Germline V gene sequence: CDR1 MDHEN, CDR2 SYDVKM. V dropped 9 bases and J dropped 0; count of bases not matched to a gene: 8. The CDR3 totals 17 residues. This chain's CDR3 is CASSGTGANSGANVLTF. In DNA form, the CDR3 reads TGTGCCAGTTCTGGGACAGGGGCTAACTCTGGGGCCAACGTCCTGACTTTC.

This clone was observed once. This chain links TRBV6-6 with TRBJ1-6; a weak D match, TRBD1 (5 bases). Looked up from germline, CDR1 is MNHNY and CDR2 is SVGAGI (reference sequence). V was shortened by 1 base and J by 6 bases, with 13 bases between the two germline ends. CDR3 size: 16 residues. The CDR3 bases are TGTGCCAGCAGTTACTTCCCCCGGGACGGTAATTCACCCCTCCACTTT. Translation gives CASSYFPRDGNSPLHF.

The gene calls are TRBV5-5 and TRBJ2-7; TRBD2 is a possible D gene (6 bases). The V end was cut by 0 bases, the J end by 6 bases, with 7 bases between. The CDR3 has 12 residues. CDR1 is SGHKS and CDR2 is YYEKEE in the germline V gene (reference sequence). In DNA, the CDR3 is TGTGCCAGCAGCTTGGGACTAGGCGAGCAGTACTTC. It codes for CASSLGLGEQYF. Using reference TRBV5-5 and TRBJ2-7 for the parts outside the CDR3, the full variable domain is DAGVTQSPTHLIKTRGQQVTLRCSPISGHKSVSWYQQVLGQGPQFIFQYYEKEERGRGNFPDRFSARQFPNYSSELNVNALLLGDSALYLCASSLGLGEQYFGPGTRLTVT.

The V call is TRBV27, the J call TRBJ2-3, with a tentative D call TRBD1 (6 bases). The CDR3 is 13 residues long. From germline, CDR1 is MNHEY and CDR2 SMNVEV (reference sequence). With 3 bases removed from V and 6 bases from J, the gap between germline ends came to 10 bases. The CDR3 sequence is CASSLNRDDTQYF. CDR3 nucleotide sequence: TGTGCCAGCAGTTTGAACAGGGATGATACGCAGTATTTT.

This clone showed up just once. The rearrangement uses TRBV12-5 and TRBJ1-5; tentative D call: TRBD1 (5 bases). The CDR3 length is 17 residues. The germline gives CDR1 LGHNT, CDR2 FRNRAP. Trimming cost V 1 base and J 11 bases, with 24 bases left between them. CDR3 loop: CASGLAQTAGIGSAQHF. The CDR3 nucleotides read TGTGCTAGTGGTTTGGCTCAGACAGCGGGTATCGGATCAGCCCAGCATTTT.

V usage is TRBV6-4 and J usage is TRBJ2-2; 9 nucleotides line up with TRBD2. Per the germline V gene, CDR1 is MRHNA and CDR2 is SNTAGT. This CDR3 is built from 15 residues. The trim removed 8 bases at V and 6 bases at J, leaving 10 bases unmatched. CDR3 sequence (DNA): TGTGCCAGCCTGAGGACTAGCGCCCTAGCCGGGGAGCTGTTTTTT. Protein: CASLRTSALAGELFF.

The V gene is TRBV2, the J gene TRBJ1-6; the D gene is possibly TRBD1 (5 bases). The CDR3 loop spans 12 amino acids. Trimming cost V 4 bases and J 11 bases, with 9 bases left between them. CDR1 and CDR2 (germline): SNHLY, FYNNEI. As DNA, the CDR3 is TGTGCCAGCAGTGGGGACCTCGCACCCCTCCACTTT. It codes for CASSGDLAPLHF.

The rearrangement joins TRBV7-2 to TRBJ1-1; D is undetermined. The CDR3 covers 14 residues. The V gene lost 3 bases and the J gene lost 1 base, with 9 bases spanning the gap. Germline CDR1 reads SGHTA; CDR2 reads FQGNSA. This CDR3 reads CASSFPDANTEAFF. The CDR3 DNA is TGTGCCAGCAGCTTTCCGGACGCGAACACTGAAGCTTTCTTT.

This clone has a handful of counts. This chain connects TRBV19 to TRBJ1-5; tentative D call: TRBD1 (6 bases). This CDR3 has 14 amino acids. The V and J ends lost 5 bases and 8 bases respectively, with 16 bases between them. Germline V gene lookup returns CDR1 LNHDA and CDR2 SQIVND (reference sequence). The CDR3 reads CASSPLGGLEPQHF. As DNA, the CDR3 is TGTGCCAGTAGTCCCTTAGGGGGGCTGGAGCCCCAGCATTTT.

The DNA for the CDR3 is TGCGCCAGCAGCTCCGTCAGCCAGGCTAGCAATCAGCCCCAGCATTTT. It is translated as CASSSVSQASNQPQHF. The J gene is TRBJ1-5, the V gene TRBV4-1, with D uncertain. CDR3 length equals 16 residues. From germline, CDR1 is MGHRA and CDR2 YSYEKL. V dropped 5 bases and J dropped 0 bases, with 14 bases sitting between them.